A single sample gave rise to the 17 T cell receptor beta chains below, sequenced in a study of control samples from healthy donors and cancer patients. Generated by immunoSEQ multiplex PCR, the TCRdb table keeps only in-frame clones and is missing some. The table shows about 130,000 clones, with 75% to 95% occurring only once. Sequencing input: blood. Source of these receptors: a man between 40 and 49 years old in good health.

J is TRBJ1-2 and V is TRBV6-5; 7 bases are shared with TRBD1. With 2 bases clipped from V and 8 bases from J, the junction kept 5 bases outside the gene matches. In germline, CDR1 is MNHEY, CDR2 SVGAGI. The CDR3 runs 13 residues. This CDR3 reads CASSYTYRGGYTF. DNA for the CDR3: TGTGCCAGCAGTTACACCTACAGGGGAGGCTACACCTTC.

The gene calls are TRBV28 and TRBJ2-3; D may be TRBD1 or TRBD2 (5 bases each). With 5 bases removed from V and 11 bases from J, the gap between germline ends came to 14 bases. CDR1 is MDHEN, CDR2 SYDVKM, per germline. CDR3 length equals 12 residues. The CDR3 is CASSAGAPRQYF. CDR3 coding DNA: TGTGCCAGCAGTGCCGGGGCCCCACGGCAGTATTTT.

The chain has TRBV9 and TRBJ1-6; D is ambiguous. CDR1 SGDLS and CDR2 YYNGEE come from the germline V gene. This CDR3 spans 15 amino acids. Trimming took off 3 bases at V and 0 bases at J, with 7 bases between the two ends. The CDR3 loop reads CASSADVSYNSPLHF. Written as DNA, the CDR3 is TGTGCCAGCAGCGCAGATGTCTCCTATAATTCACCCCTCCACTTT. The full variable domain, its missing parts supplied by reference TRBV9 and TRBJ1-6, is DSGVTQTPKHLITATGQRVTLRCSPRSGDLSVYWYQQSLDQGLQFLIQYYNGEERAKGNILERFSAQQFPDLHSELNLSSLELGDSALYFCASSADVSYNSPLHFGNGTRLTVT.

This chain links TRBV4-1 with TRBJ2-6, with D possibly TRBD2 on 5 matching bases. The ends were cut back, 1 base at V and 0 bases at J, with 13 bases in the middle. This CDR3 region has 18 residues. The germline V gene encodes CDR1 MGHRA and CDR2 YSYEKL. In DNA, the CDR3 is TGCGCCAGCAGCCAAGTGTTGTCGGGAAGCTCTGGGGCCAACGTCCTGACTTTC. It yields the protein CASSQVLSGSSGANVLTF.

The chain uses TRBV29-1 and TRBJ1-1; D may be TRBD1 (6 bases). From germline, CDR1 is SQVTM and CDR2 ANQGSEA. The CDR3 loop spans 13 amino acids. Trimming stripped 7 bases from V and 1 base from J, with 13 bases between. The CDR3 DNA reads TGCAGCGGGGGGCTCGTAGGGAACACTGAAGCTTTCTTT. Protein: CSGGLVGNTEAFF.

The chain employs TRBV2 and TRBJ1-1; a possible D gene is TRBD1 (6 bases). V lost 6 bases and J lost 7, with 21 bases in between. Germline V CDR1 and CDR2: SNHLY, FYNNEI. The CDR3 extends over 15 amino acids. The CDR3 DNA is TGTGCCAGCAGATCCGAAGAGGGTCCCAGGGGTGAAGCTTTCTTT. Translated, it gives CASRSEEGPRGEAFF. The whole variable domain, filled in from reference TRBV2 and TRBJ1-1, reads EPEVTQTPSHQVTQMGQEVILRCVPISNHLYFYWYRQILGQKVEFLVSFYNNEISEKSEIFDDQFSVERPDGSNFTLKIRSTKLEDSAMYFCASRSEEGPRGEAFFGQGTRLTVV.

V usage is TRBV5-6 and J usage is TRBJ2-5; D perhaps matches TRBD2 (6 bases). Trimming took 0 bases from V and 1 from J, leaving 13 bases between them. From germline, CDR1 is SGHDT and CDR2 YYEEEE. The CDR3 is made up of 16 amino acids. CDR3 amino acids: CASSLVAGSTQETQYF. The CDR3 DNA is TGTGCCAGCAGCTTGGTGGCGGGGAGCACCCAAGAGACCCAGTACTTC.

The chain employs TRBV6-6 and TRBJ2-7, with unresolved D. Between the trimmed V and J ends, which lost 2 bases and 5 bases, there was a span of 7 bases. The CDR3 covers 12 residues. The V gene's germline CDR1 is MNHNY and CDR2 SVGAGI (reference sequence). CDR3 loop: CASSYRSHEQYF. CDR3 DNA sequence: TGTGCCAGCAGTTACAGGTCCCACGAGCAGTACTTC.

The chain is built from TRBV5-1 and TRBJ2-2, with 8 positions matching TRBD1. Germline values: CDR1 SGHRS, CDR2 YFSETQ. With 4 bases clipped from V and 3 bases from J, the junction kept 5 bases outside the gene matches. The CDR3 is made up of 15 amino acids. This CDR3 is CASSQDRGDTGELFF. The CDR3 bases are TGCGCCAGCAGCCAAGACAGGGGTGACACCGGGGAGCTGTTTTTT.

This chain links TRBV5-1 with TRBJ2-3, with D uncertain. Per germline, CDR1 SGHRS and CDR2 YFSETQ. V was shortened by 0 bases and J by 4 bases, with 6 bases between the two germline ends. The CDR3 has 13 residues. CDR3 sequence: CASSLEHSDTQYF. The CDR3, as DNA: TGCGCCAGCAGCTTGGAGCATTCAGATACGCAGTATTTT.

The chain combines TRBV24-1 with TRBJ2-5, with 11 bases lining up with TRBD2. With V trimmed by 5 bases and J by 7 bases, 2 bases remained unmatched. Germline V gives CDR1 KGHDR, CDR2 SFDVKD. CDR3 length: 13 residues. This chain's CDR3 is CATSALAGGTQYF. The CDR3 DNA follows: TGTGCCACCAGTGCTCTAGCGGGGGGGACCCAGTACTTC.

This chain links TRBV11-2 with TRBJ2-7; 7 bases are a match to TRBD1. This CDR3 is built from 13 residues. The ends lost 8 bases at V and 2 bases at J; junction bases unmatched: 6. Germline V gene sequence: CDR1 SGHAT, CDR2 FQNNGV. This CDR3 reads CASGPGQTYEQYF. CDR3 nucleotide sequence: TGTGCCAGCGGTCCGGGACAGACCTACGAGCAGTACTTC.

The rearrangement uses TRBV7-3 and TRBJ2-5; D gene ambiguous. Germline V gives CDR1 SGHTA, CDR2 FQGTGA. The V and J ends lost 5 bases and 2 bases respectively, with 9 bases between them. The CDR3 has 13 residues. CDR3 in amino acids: CASSRTVQETQYF. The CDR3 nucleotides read TGTGCCAGCAGCCGAACGGTGCAAGAGACCCAGTACTTC.

For the CDR3, the DNA is TGTGCCAGCAGCTTATCCCGGGCGCCGACAGATACGCAGTATTTT. Translation: CASSLSRAPTDTQYF. V and J are TRBV7-3 and TRBJ2-3; no definite D call. Deletions cut 2 bases from V and 3 bases from J, with 12 bases between. The CDR3 contains 15 residues. Germline V gives CDR1 SGHTA, CDR2 FQGTGA.

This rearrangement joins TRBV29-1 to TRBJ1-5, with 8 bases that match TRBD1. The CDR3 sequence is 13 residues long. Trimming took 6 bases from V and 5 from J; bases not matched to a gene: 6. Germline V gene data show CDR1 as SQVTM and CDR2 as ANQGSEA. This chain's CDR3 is CSVGQGPYQPQHF. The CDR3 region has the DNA TGCAGCGTCGGACAGGGTCCCTATCAGCCCCAGCATTTT.

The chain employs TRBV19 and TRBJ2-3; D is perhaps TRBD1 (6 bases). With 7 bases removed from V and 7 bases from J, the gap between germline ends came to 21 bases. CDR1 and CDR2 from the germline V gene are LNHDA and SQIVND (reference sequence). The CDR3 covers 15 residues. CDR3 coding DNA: TGTGCCAGTAAGGAGGACGACAGGTCTATGTATACGCAGTATTTT. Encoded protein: CASKEDDRSMYTQYF.

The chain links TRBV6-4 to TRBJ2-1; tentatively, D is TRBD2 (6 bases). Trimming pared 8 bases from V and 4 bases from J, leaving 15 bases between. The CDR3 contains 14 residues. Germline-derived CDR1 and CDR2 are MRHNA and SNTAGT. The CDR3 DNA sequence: TGTGCCAGCTGGGGACTCATGAAATACAATGAGCAGTTCTTC. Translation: CASWGLMKYNEQFF.